This T cell receptor beta chain was observed in a study of low-dose radiotherapy and immunotherapy resistance in tumors. Time point of the sample: before trial treatment. This clonotype was counted a few times. Trimming pared 7 bases from V and 10 bases from J, leaving 23 bases between. This CDR3 spans 16 amino acids. CDR1 MDHEN and CDR2 SYDVKM come from the germline V gene. TRAV- and TRBV-specific primers were used for first-strand cDNA, which covered alpha and beta chains. The authors amplified TCRs for around 20 PCR cycles with a constant-region primer and a V-primer adapter. After the mRNA was isolated, it was amplified using in vitro transcription. MiXCR, run by TCRdb on the reads, gives a single entry per CDR3 protein. Of 60,000 or so distinct CDR3 sequences listed, 26% are singletons.

The rearrangement joins TRBV28 to TRBJ1-6; D might be TRBD1 (6 bases). This TCR came from a male donor with rectosigmoid adenocarcinoma. This specimen was PBMCs, taken before treatment. CDR3 bases: TGTGCCAGCATTGAACAGGGAGCGGCGTCGATCTCACCCCTCCACTTT. Its protein product is CASIEQGAASISPLHF.